Listed below are T cell receptor beta chains from one sample, sequenced in a study of T cells after yellow fever vaccination. TCRdb redid the calling of the 5' RACE reads with MiXCR, one entry per CDR3 protein. The data hold hundreds of thousands of distinct CDR3 sequences, with 13% observed a single time. Source: PBMCs, taken on the day of the yellow fever booster vaccination. The receptors were gathered from a man younger than 40 who received the YFV17D yellow fever vaccine. CDR3s include the opening cysteine and the closing phenylalanine or tryptophan. The D gene is left open where the match is weak. The size field is filled for only some rows; it gives once, few, many or a size class.

CASSASGPSYEQYF TGTGCCAGCAGTGCGAGCGGGCCATCCTACGAGCAGTACTTC TRBJ2-7 . TRBV27 .
CSASQRLSSYNEQFF TGCAGTGCTAGTCAGCGACTCAGCTCCTACAATGAGCAGTTCTTC TRBJ2-1 . TRBV20-1 once
CASSLGEFRYEQYF TGTGCCAGCAGTTTAGGGGAGTTTCGCTACGAGCAGTACTTC TRBJ2-7 . TRBV12-3/TRBV12-4 .
CASSQGGRHEQYF TGTGCCAGCAGCCAAGGCGGAAGGCACGAGCAGTACTTC TRBJ2-7 . TRBV3-1 .
CSARDGTVNTGELFF TGCAGTGCTAGAGACGGGACAGTAAACACCGGGGAGCTGTTTTTT TRBJ2-2 TRBD1 TRBV20-1 few
CASRTGGAYGANVLTF TGTGCCAGCAGAACAGGGGGCGCGTATGGGGCCAACGTCCTGACTTTC TRBJ2-6 TRBD1 TRBV7-2 .
CATSDRRNYGYTF TGTGCCACCAGTGATAGGAGGAACTATGGCTACACCTTC TRBJ1-2 . TRBV24-1 .
CASSFGPISSGNTIYF TGTGCCAGCAGCTTCGGACCGATAAGCTCTGGAAACACCATATATTTT TRBJ1-3 . TRBV7-2 .
CASSQATSGRSTGELFF TGTGCCAGCAGCCAGGCTACTAGCGGCCGTAGCACCGGGGAGCTGTTTTTT TRBJ2-2 TRBD2 TRBV4-2 .
CSASGGNYGYTF TGCAGTGCTAGTGGGGGAAACTATGGCTACACCTTC TRBJ1-2 . TRBV20-1 many
CSALQGVNNQPQHF TGCAGCGCATTACAGGGGGTTAACAATCAGCCCCAGCATTTT TRBJ1-5 TRBD1 TRBV29-1 few
CASSSFSDTQYF TGTGCCAGCAGTTCCTTCTCGGATACGCAGTATTTT TRBJ2-3 . TRBV6-5 .
CASHGGRVSDEQFF TGTGCCAGTCACGGCGGCAGGGTGTCGGATGAGCAGTTCTTC TRBJ2-1 . TRBV19 .
CSVGQSGANVLTF TGCAGCGTGGGACAGTCTGGGGCCAACGTCCTGACTTTC TRBJ2-6 TRBD1 TRBV29-1 many
CASSESLQPLREQYF TGCGCCAGCAGTGAGTCCTTACAGCCTCTACGGGAGCAGTACTTC TRBJ2-7 . TRBV10-1 .
CASSPLGDTYNNEQFF TGTGCCAGCAGCCCGCTGGGGGATACGTACAACAATGAGCAGTTCTTC TRBJ2-1 . TRBV9 .
CASSPSGRADTQYF TGTGCCAGCAGCCCTAGCGGGAGGGCAGATACGCAGTATTTT TRBJ2-3 TRBD2 TRBV7-3 few
CAWRMGRSRGEDTGELFF TGTGCCTGGAGGATGGGGCGGAGCAGGGGCGAGGACACCGGGGAGCTGTTTTTT TRBJ2-2 . TRBV30 few
CASSMPGRTTEAFF TGTGCCAGTAGTATGCCGGGACGGACCACTGAAGCTTTCTTT TRBJ1-1 . TRBV19 few
CAIRRDRANEQYF TGTGCCATCAGACGGGACAGGGCCAACGAGCAGTACTTC TRBJ2-7 TRBD1 TRBV10-3 .
CASSIVGDTEAFF TGTGCCAGTAGTATAGTTGGTGACACTGAAGCTTTCTTT TRBJ1-1 . TRBV19 few
CASSLVGRGHGYTF TGCGCCAGCAGCTTGGTGGGCAGGGGGCATGGCTACACCTTC TRBJ1-2 TRBD1 TRBV5-1 .
CSVAGTGREQYF TGCAGCGTCGCCGGGACAGGGAGGGAGCAGTACTTC TRBJ2-7 TRBD1 TRBV29-1 .
CASSYGTGAVNTGELFF TGTGCCAGCAGTTATGGGACAGGAGCGGTGAACACCGGGGAGCTGTTTTTT TRBJ2-2 TRBD1 TRBV6-5 few
CSARAPAAETQYF TGCAGTGCTAGAGCTCCAGCGGCGGAGACCCAGTACTTC TRBJ2-5 . TRBV20-1 .
CASVQGETQYF TGTGCCAGCGTACAGGGAGAGACCCAGTACTTC TRBJ2-5 . TRBV7-9 .
CASRGKGGYTF TGTGCCAGCAGGGGCAAGGGAGGCTACACCTTC TRBJ1-2 . TRBV7-9 few
CASSEWSRNYEQYF TGTGCCAGCAGTGAATGGAGTAGAAACTACGAGCAGTACTTC TRBJ2-7 . TRBV25-1 few
CASSPRDGNTGELFF TGTGCCAGCAGCCCCAGGGACGGGAACACCGGGGAGCTGTTTTTT TRBJ2-2 . TRBV7-3 few
CASQVGGRVDTQYF TGTGCCAGCCAGGTGGGGGGCAGGGTAGATACGCAGTATTTT TRBJ2-3 . TRBV27 few
CSAIPTPGQGNNEQFF TGCAGTGCTATACCTACCCCGGGACAAGGTAACAATGAGCAGTTCTTC TRBJ2-1 . TRBV20-1 .
CASSPGRAGELFF TGTGCCAGCAGCCCGGGCCGAGCCGGGGAGCTGTTTTTT TRBJ2-2 . TRBV9 .
CASIRIKADTQYF TGTGCCAGCATCAGAATCAAAGCAGATACGCAGTATTTT TRBJ2-3 . TRBV28 .
CASSKDLAGGINEQFF TGTGCCAGCAGTAAGGATCTAGCGGGAGGTATCAATGAGCAGTTCTTC TRBJ2-1 TRBD2 TRBV6-1 .
CASRVQGMEEKLFF TGTGCCAGCAGGGTACAGGGAATGGAGGAAAAACTGTTTTTT TRBJ1-4 . TRBV6-1 .
CASSFGGGDTQYF TGTGCCAGCAGCTTCGGGGGGGGAGATACGCAGTATTTT TRBJ2-3 TRBD2 TRBV5-6 .
CSVGPPSGQETQYF TGCAGCGTTGGCCCCCCCAGCGGACAAGAGACCCAGTACTTC TRBJ2-5 . TRBV29-1 few
CASSVKGRFQYF TGTGCCAGCAGCGTCAAAGGACGGTTTCAGTACTTC TRBJ2-7 . TRBV5-6 many
CASSLTGFNGETQYF TGTGCCAGCAGTTTAACCGGATTTAATGGAGAGACCCAGTACTTC TRBJ2-5 . TRBV12-3/TRBV12-4 .
CASSSVAAEQFF TGTGCCAGCAGCTCTGTAGCCGCTGAGCAGTTCTTC TRBJ2-1 . TRBV7-8 .
CASSFSPGVNYNEQFF TGTGCCAGCAGCTTTTCACCCGGGGTCAACTACAATGAGCAGTTCTTC TRBJ2-1 . TRBV7-3 few
CASSLALWDRGSYTF TGTGCCAGCAGCTTAGCTTTGTGGGACAGGGGGAGCTACACCTTC TRBJ1-2 TRBD1 TRBV7-2 .
CCVSGRLVGSYNEQFF TGCTGTGTTAGCGGGAGGCTGGTGGGGTCCTACAATGAGCAGTTCTTC TRBJ2-1 TRBD2 TRBV20-1 .
CASSPLAGAVADTQYF TGCGCCAGCAGCCCGTTAGCGGGAGCGGTCGCAGATACGCAGTATTTT TRBJ2-3 TRBD2 TRBV5-1 few
CSVVRYPTNPADTQYF TGCAGCGTTGTACGCTACCCCACCAATCCGGCAGATACGCAGTATTTT TRBJ2-3 . TRBV29-1 few
CASSPQAVMGYEQYF TGTGCCAGCAGCCCCCAGGCGGTTATGGGCTACGAGCAGTACTTC TRBJ2-7 . TRBV7-2 few
CASSPNFLDKEAFF TGTGCCAGCAGTCCCAATTTTCTCGACAAGGAAGCTTTCTTT TRBJ1-1 . TRBV25-1 .
CASSGLAGDGGELFF TGTGCCAGCAGTGGACTAGCGGGAGATGGTGGGGAGCTGTTTTTT TRBJ2-2 TRBD2 TRBV6-1 few